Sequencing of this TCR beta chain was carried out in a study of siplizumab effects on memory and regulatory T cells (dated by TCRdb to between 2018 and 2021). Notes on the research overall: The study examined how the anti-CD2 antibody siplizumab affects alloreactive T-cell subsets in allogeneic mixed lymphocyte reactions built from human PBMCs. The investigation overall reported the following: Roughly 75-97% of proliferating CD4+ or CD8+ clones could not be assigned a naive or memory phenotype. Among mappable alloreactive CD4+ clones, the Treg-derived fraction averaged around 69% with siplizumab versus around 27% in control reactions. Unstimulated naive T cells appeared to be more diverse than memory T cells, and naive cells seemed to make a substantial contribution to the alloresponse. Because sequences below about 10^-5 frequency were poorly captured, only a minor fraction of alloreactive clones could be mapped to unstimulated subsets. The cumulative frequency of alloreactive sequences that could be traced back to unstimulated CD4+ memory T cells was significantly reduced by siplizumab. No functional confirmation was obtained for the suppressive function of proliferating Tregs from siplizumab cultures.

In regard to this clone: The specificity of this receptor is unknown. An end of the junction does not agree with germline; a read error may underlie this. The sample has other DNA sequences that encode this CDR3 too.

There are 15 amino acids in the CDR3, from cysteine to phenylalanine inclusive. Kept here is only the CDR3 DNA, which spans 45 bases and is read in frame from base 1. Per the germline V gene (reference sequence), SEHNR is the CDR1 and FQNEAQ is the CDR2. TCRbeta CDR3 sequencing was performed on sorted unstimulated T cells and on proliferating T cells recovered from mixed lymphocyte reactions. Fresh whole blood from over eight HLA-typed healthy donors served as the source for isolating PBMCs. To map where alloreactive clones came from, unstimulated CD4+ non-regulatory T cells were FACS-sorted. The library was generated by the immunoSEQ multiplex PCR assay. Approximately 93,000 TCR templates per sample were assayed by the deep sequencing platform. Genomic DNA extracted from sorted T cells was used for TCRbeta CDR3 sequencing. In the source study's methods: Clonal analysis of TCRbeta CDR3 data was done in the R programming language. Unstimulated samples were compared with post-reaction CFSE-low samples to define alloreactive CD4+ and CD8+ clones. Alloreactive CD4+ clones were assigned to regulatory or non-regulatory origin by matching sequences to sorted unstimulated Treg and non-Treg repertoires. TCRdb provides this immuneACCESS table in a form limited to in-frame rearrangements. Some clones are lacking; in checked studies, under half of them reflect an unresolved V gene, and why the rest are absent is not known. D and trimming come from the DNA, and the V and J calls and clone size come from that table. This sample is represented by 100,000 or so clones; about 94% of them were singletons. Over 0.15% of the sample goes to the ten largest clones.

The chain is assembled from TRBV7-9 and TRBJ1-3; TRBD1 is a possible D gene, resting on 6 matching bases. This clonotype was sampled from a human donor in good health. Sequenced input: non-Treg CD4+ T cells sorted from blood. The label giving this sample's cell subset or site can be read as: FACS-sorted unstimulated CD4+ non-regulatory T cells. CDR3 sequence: CASSLGGTAGNTIYF. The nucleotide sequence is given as TGTGCCAGCAGTTTAGGGGGGACCGCTGGAAACACCATATATTTT.